Shown below are 15 T cell receptor beta chains from a single sample sequenced in a study of CD8+ T cells in alopecia areata. Reverse transcribed after extraction, RNA yielded cDNA as the sequencing template. Assay used: immunoSEQ multiplex PCR; TCRdb lists only in-frame clones, some missing. The sample carries some 4,000 clones, approximately 70% recorded once. Specimen: skin. These receptors came from a human donor in good health.

The J gene is TRBJ2-1, the V gene TRBV5-1; perhaps D is TRBD1 or TRBD2 (5 bases each). Germline CDR1 and CDR2: SGHRS and YFSETQ. The CDR3 has 12 amino acids. Between the trimmed V and J ends, which lost 9 bases and 7 bases, there was a span of 14 bases. The CDR3, as DNA: TGCGCCATTAGTACGGGGCGAAATGAGCAGTTCTTC. Translated, it gives CAISTGRNEQFF.

The J gene is TRBJ2-4, the V gene TRBV5-4, with D possibly matching TRBD2 (5 bases). Deletions cut 0 bases from V and 4 bases from J, with 8 bases between. This CDR3 is built from 14 residues. Germline lookup yields CDR1 SGHNT and CDR2 YYREEE (reference sequence). The CDR3 coding sequence is TGTGCCAGCAGCTTGGCACTAGAGAAAAACATTCAGTACTTC. Protein sequence: CASSLALEKNIQYF.

The chain is built from TRBV5-1 and TRBJ2-5; D not certain. The CDR3 has 14 amino acids. The V end was cut by 0 bases, the J end by 1 base, with 7 bases between. Looked up from germline, CDR1 is SGHRS and CDR2 is YFSETQ. CDR3 amino acids: CASSLGGLQETQYF. The CDR3 DNA reads TGCGCCAGCAGCTTGGGGGGTCTCCAAGAGACCCAGTACTTC.

V usage is TRBV5-5 and J usage is TRBJ2-7, with unresolved D. Per germline, CDR1 SGHKS and CDR2 YYEKEE (reference sequence). V was trimmed by 0 bases and J by 5 bases, leaving 9 bases between them. The CDR3 totals 13 residues. CDR3 amino acids: CASSLAFHNEQYF. As DNA, the CDR3 is TGTGCCAGCAGCTTGGCTTTCCACAACGAGCAGTACTTC.

This sequence joins TRBV5-5 and TRBJ1-2, with D maybe TRBD1 (6 bases). Germline-derived CDR1 and CDR2 are SGHKS and YYEKEE (reference sequence). This CDR3 region has 16 residues. Between the trimmed V and J ends, which lost 4 bases and 7 bases, there was a span of 23 bases. Here the CDR3 reads CASSPLPRGKGLGYTF. The CDR3 DNA reads TGTGCCAGCAGCCCACTTCCGAGGGGGAAGGGTCTTGGCTACACCTTC.

V is TRBV11-2 and J is TRBJ1-1, with TRBD1 identical over 10 bases. This CDR3 is built from 13 residues. With V trimmed by 5 bases and J by 6 bases, 3 bases remained unmatched. Germline CDR1 reads SGHAT; CDR2 reads FQNNGV. In nucleotides, the CDR3 is TGTGCCAGCAGCATTGGGACAGGGGCTGAAGCTTTCTTT. Translating it yields CASSIGTGAEAFF.

The chain links TRBV10-3 to TRBJ2-1; 10 bases fit TRBD2. There are 18 residues in the CDR3. CDR1 ENHRY and CDR2 SYGVKD come from the germline V gene. After removal of 0 bases from V and 8 bases from J, the junction contained 13 bases not matched to a gene. CDR3 sequence reads: CAISESMASGSGWDEQFF. In nucleotides, the CDR3 is TGTGCCATCAGTGAGTCCATGGCTAGCGGGAGTGGTTGGGATGAGCAGTTCTTC.

In its sample, this clone was seen a few times. The rearrangement joins TRBV25-1 to TRBJ2-7, with a weak D call TRBD2 (5 bases). The CDR3 covers 14 residues. The ends were cut back, 0 bases at V and 5 bases at J, with 11 bases in the middle. The germline gives CDR1 MGHDK, CDR2 SYGVNS. DNA for the CDR3: TGTGCCAGCAGTGAATATCCTAGCTTACACGAGCAGTACTTC. It yields the protein CASSEYPSLHEQYF.

This clone occurred a few times. Other DNA sequences within the sample encode an identical CDR3. The chain links TRBV5-1 to TRBJ2-1, with D maybe TRBD1 (6 bases). The CDR3 spans 14 residues. Germline values: CDR1 SGHRS, CDR2 YFSETQ. V was cut by 1 base and J by 3 bases, with 8 bases left in between. The CDR3 here is CASSLQDSYNEQFF. The DNA of the CDR3 is TGCGCCAGCAGCTTGCAGGACAGCTACAATGAGCAGTTCTTC.

This chain links TRBV28 with TRBJ2-7, with D possibly being TRBD2 (7 bases). V was cut by 8 bases and J by 2 bases, with 16 bases left in between. This CDR3 has 14 residues. Germline loops: CDR1 MDHEN, CDR2 SYDVKM. The CDR3, as DNA: TGTGCCAGCGAGCGGGACACTAAACCCTACGAGCAGTACTTC. This gives the protein CASERDTKPYEQYF. Drawing the rest from reference TRBV28 and TRBJ2-7, the complete variable domain is DVKVTQSSRYLVKRTGEKVFLECVQDMDHENMFWYRQDPGLGLRLIYFSYDVKMKEKGDIPEGYSVSREKKERFSLILESASTNQTSMYLCASERDTKPYEQYFGPGTRLTVT.

This chain joins TRBV6-5 and TRBJ1-2, with D perhaps TRBD1 (6 bases). The CDR3 covers 15 residues. Germline values: CDR1 MNHEY, CDR2 SVGAGI. V was cut by 5 bases and J by 5 bases, with 18 bases left in between. The CDR3 spells CASSLNLNRAYGYTF. The CDR3 coding sequence is TGTGCCAGCAGTCTTAACCTAAACAGGGCTTATGGCTACACCTTC.

This chain links TRBV7-9 with TRBJ1-2; unclear D gene. The CDR3 loop spans 13 amino acids. V lost 3 bases and J lost 4, with 9 bases in between. Per germline, CDR1 SEHNR and CDR2 FQNEAQ (reference sequence). CDR3 sequence reads: CASSFGTIYGYTF. In nucleotides, the CDR3 is TGTGCCAGCAGCTTTGGTACAATCTATGGCTACACCTTC.

V gene TRBV7-6 combines with J gene TRBJ2-5, with D perhaps TRBD1 (6 bases). This CDR3 contains 15 residues. V was cut by 0 bases and J by 5 bases, with 13 bases left in between. Germline V CDR1 and CDR2: SGHVS, FNYEAQ. CDR3 DNA sequence: TGTGCCAGCAGCTTAGCCGGGACAAATTCGGAGACCCAGTACTTC. Translating gives CASSLAGTNSETQYF. Together with reference TRBV7-6 and TRBJ2-5, the CDR3 gives the full variable domain: GAGVSQSPRYKVTKRGQDVALRCDPISGHVSLYWYRQALGQGPEFLTYFNYEAQQDKSGLPNDRFSAERPEGSISTLTIQRTEQRDSAMYRCASSLAGTNSETQYFGPGTRLLVL.

The chain carries TRBV7-9 and TRBJ2-7; tentative D call: TRBD1 (6 bases). The V gene lost 5 bases and the J gene lost 3 bases, with 20 bases spanning the gap. The CDR3 has 16 amino acids. CDR1 and CDR2 (germline): SEHNR, FQNEAQ (reference sequence). The CDR3 nucleotides are TGTGCCAGCAGCCCCCCCTTTCGACAGGCAGTCTACGAGCAGTACTTC. As protein: CASSPPFRQAVYEQYF.

J is TRBJ2-1 and V is TRBV6-5; the D is unclear. Germline CDR1 is MNHEY and CDR2 is SVGAGI. The CDR3 is made up of 16 amino acids. V was trimmed by 0 bases and J by 7 bases, leaving 16 bases between them. This CDR3 reads CASSYSPRPPKNEQFF. The CDR3 DNA reads as TGTGCCAGCAGTTACTCGCCGAGACCTCCCAAAAATGAGCAGTTCTTC.